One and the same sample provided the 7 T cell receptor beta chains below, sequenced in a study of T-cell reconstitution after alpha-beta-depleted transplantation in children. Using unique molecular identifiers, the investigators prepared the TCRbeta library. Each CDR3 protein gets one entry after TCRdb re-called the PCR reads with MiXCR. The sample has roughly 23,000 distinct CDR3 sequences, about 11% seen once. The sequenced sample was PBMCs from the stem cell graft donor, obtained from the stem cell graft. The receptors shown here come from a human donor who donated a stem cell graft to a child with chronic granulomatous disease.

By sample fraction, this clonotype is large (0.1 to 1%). CDR3 region: CASSLTQGDGETQYF. Written as DNA, the CDR3 is TGTGCCAGCAGCTTAACACAGGGAGACGGAGAGACCCAGTACTTC. The chain uses TRBV7-9 and TRBJ2-5, with D perhaps matching TRBD1 (6 bases). CDR1 is SEHNR, CDR2 FQNEAQ, per germline (reference sequence). The CDR3 is made up of 15 amino acids. Deletions cut 2 bases from V and 4 bases from J, with 14 bases between.

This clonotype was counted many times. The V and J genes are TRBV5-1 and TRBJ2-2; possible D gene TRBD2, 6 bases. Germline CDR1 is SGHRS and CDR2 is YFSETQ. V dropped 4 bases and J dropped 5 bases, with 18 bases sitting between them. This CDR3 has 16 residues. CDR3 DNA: TGCGCCAGCAGCCGTGATCTAGCGATTAGGACCGGGGAGCTGTTTTTT. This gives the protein CASSRDLAIRTGELFF.

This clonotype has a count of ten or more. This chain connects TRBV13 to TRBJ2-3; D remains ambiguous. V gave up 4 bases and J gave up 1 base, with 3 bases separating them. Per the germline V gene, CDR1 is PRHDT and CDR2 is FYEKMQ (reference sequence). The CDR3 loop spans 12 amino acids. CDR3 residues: CASSSRTDTQYF. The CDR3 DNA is TGTGCCAGCAGCTCTCGCACAGATACGCAGTATTTT. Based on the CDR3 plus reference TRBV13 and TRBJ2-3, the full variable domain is AAGVIQSPRHLIKEKRETATLKCYPIPRHDTVYWYQQGPGQDPQFLISFYEKMQSDKGSIPDRFSAQQFSDYHSELNMSSLELGDSALYFCASSSRTDTQYFGPGTRLTVL.

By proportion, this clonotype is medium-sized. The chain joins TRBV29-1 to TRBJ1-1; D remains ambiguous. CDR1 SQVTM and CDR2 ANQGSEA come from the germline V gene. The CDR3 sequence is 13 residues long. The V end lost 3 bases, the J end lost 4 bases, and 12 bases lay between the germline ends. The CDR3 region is CSVEVREGTEAFF. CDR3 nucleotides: TGCAGCGTTGAGGTTAGGGAGGGCACTGAAGCTTTCTTT.

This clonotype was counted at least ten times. The CDR3 sequence: CSARGQGNSQPQHF. The CDR3 DNA reads TGCAGTGCTCGGGGACAGGGTAATAGTCAGCCCCAGCATTTT. The chain joins TRBV20-1 to TRBJ1-5; 9 bases align to TRBD1. Trimming took 5 bases from V and 6 from J; bases not matched to a gene: 8. Germline V gives CDR1 DFQATT, CDR2 SNEGSKA (reference sequence). The CDR3 is 14 residues long.

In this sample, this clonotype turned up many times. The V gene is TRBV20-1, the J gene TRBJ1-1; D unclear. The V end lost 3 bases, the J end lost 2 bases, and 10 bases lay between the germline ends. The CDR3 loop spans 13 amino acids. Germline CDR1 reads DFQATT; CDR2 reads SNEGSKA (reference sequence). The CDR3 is CSASLDINTEAFF. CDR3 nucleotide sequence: TGCAGTGCTAGTTTAGACATAAACACTGAAGCTTTCTTT.

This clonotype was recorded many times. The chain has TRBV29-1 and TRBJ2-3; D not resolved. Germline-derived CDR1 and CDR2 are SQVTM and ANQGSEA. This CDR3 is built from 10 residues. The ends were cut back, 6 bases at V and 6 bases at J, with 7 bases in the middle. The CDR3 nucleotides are TGCAGCGTCGCTGACGATACGCAGTATTTT. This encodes CSVADDTQYF.